A selection of T cell receptor beta chains follows, all from one sample in a study of esophageal squamous cell carcinoma under preoperative chemotherapy. TCRdb reprocessed the PCR reads with MiXCR, giving one entry per CDR3 protein. The sample lists roughly 15,000 distinct CDR3 sequences; approximately 57% were seen once. The sample was taken from a patient given preoperative chemotherapy. These receptors came from a human donor with esophageal squamous cell carcinoma. The donor label of this sample is uncertain. CDR3s include the opening cysteine and the closing phenylalanine or tryptophan. D genes are given only for firm matches. Size is omitted from some rows. Given values are once, few, many or a class for expanded clones.

j_gene | v_gene | abundance | d_gene | CDR3nt | CDR3aa
TRBJ2-3 | TRBV6-1 | NA | TRBD1 | TGTGCCAGCAGTGAGGGGACAGGGGCCAAAAACATGCAGTATTTC | CASSEGTGAKNMQYF
TRBJ2-3 | TRBV6-1 | NA | NA | TGTGCCAGTCTAACAGGGGCGTGGGGGGAAGACATGCAGTATTTC | CASLTGAWGEDMQYF
TRBJ2-7 | TRBV10-2 | NA | TRBD1 | TGCGCCAGCAGTTACAGGGGGTTAGGATACGAGCAGTACTTC | CASSYRGLGYEQYF
TRBJ2-3 | TRBV6-1 | NA | NA | TGTGCCAGCAGGGGGCGGCGAGCCAAAGATACGCAGTATTTC | CASRGRRAKDTQYF
TRBJ2-1 | TRBV7-2 | NA | NA | TGTGCCAGCAGCCTTTTAACTAGGAGCAATGAGCAGTTCTTC | CASSLLTRSNEQFF
TRBJ2-5 | TRBV6-1 | medium-sized | TRBD2 | TGTGCCAGCAGTGGGGGACTAGTCCAAGAGACCCAGTACTTC | CASSGGLVQETQYF
TRBJ2-3 | TRBV6-1 | NA | NA | TGTGCCAGCAGCCTGGGAGTGAACACCGGGGAGCAGTATTTT | CASSLGVNTGEQYF
TRBJ2-7 | TRBV10-3 | once | TRBD2 | TGTGCCGCGGGTCGGGGGGGCCGGGGGGCAGAGACGCAGTACTTC | CAAGRGGRGAETQYF
TRBJ2-7 | TRBV6-1 | NA | NA | TGTGCCAGCAGTGGCACGGACGGACTGGGAAACTACGAGCAGTACTTC | CASSGTDGLGNYEQYF
TRBJ2-2 | TRBV12-3/TRBV12-4 | many | TRBD1 | TGTGCCAGCGTACGACGGAGCGGACAGGGGAACACCGGGGAGCTGTTTTTT | CASVRRSGQGNTGELFF
TRBJ2-3 | TRBV6-4 | NA | NA | TGTGCCGGGAGTGACGCGGGCGGGAGCACAGATACGCAGTATTTT | CAGSDAGGSTDTQYF
TRBJ2-3 | TRBV6-8 | NA | TRBD2 | TGTGGCGGCGCTGGCGGGGGGGACACAGACATGCAGTATTTT | CGGAGGGDTDMQYF
TRBJ2-3 | TRBV6-1 | NA | NA | TGTGCCAGCAGGGCCCGGTCAGCCGGGAGTAACACCGAGGAGCAGTATTTT | CASRARSAGSNTEEQYF
TRBJ2-7 | TRBV6-1 | NA | TRBD1 | TGTGCCAGTGTAAACCCGGGACAGGGGGCCCACGAGCAGTACTTC | CASVNPGQGAHEQYF
TRBJ2-1 | TRBV6-5 | NA | NA | TGTGCCAGCAGTTATTTGGTAGGGCAGAGTGAGCAGTTCTTC | CASSYLVGQSEQFF
TRBJ2-3 | TRBV10-3 | NA | NA | TGTGGGGGCAGCTACGGAGGCACGCAGTATTTC | CGGSYGGTQYF
TRBJ2-3 | TRBV6-1 | once | NA | TGTGCCAGCAGTGAATCGCCAAGCACAGATACGCAGTATTTT | CASSESPSTDTQYF
TRBJ2-7 | TRBV7-8 | NA | TRBD1 | TGTGCCAGCAGCGCCCTCCACAGGGGGCTTGACTACGAGCAGTACTTC | CASSALHRGLDYEQYF
TRBJ2-1 | TRBV7-2 | few | TRBD1 | TGTGCCAGCAGCTCCGGGACAGGGGGTTTCTATGAGCAGTTCTTC | CASSSGTGGFYEQFF
TRBJ2-3 | TRBV6-1 | many | NA | TGTGCCAGCAGTGACACACAACACACAGATACGCAGTATTTT | CASSDTQHTDTQYF
TRBJ2-5 | TRBV7-2 | many | NA | TGTGCCAGCGGGGAACGATCGGCCCAGTACTTC | CASGERSAQYF
TRBJ2-3 | TRBV6-1 | NA | TRBD1 | TGTGCCAGCAAGACGGACAGGGGGATTGGAGATACGCAGTATTTT | CASKTDRGIGDTQYF
TRBJ2-5 | TRBV7-2 | NA | TRBD2 | TGTGCGAGCAGCGGGGGCACTGACCTAGAGACGCAGTATTTC | CASSGGTDLETQYF
TRBJ1-6 | TRBV6-1 | medium-sized | NA | TGTGCCAGCAGTGAAAGGGGTCAGGGTAGTCGCTATAATTCACCCCTCCACTTT | CASSERGQGSRYNSPLHF
TRBJ2-3 | TRBV6-1 | once | TRBD2 | TGTGCGGGCAGTGGGGGACTAGACCACGAGACGCAGTATTTC | CAGSGGLDHETQYF
TRBJ2-1 | TRBV12-3/TRBV12-4 | NA | NA | TGTGCCAGCACCTTGGGGGGTTCCCAAGAGACCCAGTTCTTC | CASTLGGSQETQFF
TRBJ2-3 | TRBV7-2 | NA | NA | TGTGCGGGGAGCGGGGAGCGGGACAAAGAGACGCAGTATTTT | CAGSGERDKETQYF
TRBJ2-2 | TRBV6-1 | NA | NA | TGTGCCAGCTCCATTGGGGGGGCCAACACCGGGGAGCTGTTTTTT | CASSIGGANTGELFF
TRBJ2-3 | TRBV6-1 | NA | TRBD1 | TGTGCCAGCAGGGGAGCGGCGGGACAGGGCGCAGATACGCAGTATTTT | CASRGAAGQGADTQYF
TRBJ2-3 | TRBV6-4 | few | NA | TGTGCCAGGGGTCTTGGGGGGGGGGCCGAAGAGACCCAGTATTTT | CARGLGGGAEETQYF
TRBJ2-3 | TRBV6-4 | few | TRBD2 | TGTGCCAGCAGTGACACTAGCGGCACAGATACGCAGTATTTT | CASSDTSGTDTQYF
TRBJ1-3 | TRBV6-5 | medium-sized | NA | TGTGCCAGCAGTTACCAACAGGGAAACACCATATATTTT | CASSYQQGNTIYF
TRBJ2-5 | TRBV6-1 | NA | NA | TGTGCCAGCAGTGAAGGTATACAGGGACACCCAGATACGCAGTATTTC | CASSEGIQGHPDTQYF
TRBJ2-1 | TRBV7-3 | NA | NA | TGTGCCAGCAGCCTTCATCCTCCGAGGGGCCCCAACAATGAGCAGTTCTTC | CASSLHPPRGPNNEQFF
TRBJ2-3 | TRBV12-3/TRBV12-4 | NA | NA | TGTGCCAGGGGCCCCCAGGCTGTGAGCACAGATACGCAGTATTTC | CARGPQAVSTDTQYF
TRBJ2-1 | TRBV6-5 | large | TRBD1 | TGTGCCAGCAGTTACAACCGGGACAGGGTGAATGAGCAGTTCTTC | CASSYNRDRVNEQFF
TRBJ2-1 | TRBV12-3/TRBV12-4 | many | NA | TGTGCCAGCAGTCCCTCCAATGAGCAGTTCTTC | CASSPSNEQFF
TRBJ2-3 | TRBV6-1 | NA | TRBD1 | TGTGCCAGCAGTGAATCCCCGGACAGGGATACGCAGTATTTT | CASSESPDRDTQYF
TRBJ2-5 | TRBV10-3 | NA | NA | TGTGCGGGCACTGGGGGCCGGGGCACAGAGACCCAGTACTTC | CAGTGGRGTETQYF
TRBJ2-3 | TRBV7-2 | NA | NA | TGTGCCAGCAGCTATGGAGTGCCGAGGAATACGCAGTATTTT | CASSYGVPRNTQYF
TRBJ2-2 | TRBV10-2 | many | NA | TGCGCCAGCAGTTTACAGGGTTCTGCCGGGGAGCTGTTTTTT | CASSLQGSAGELFF
TRBJ2-5 | TRBV6-1 | NA | TRBD2 | TGTGCCAGTCTAAAACTAGCGGGGGGGGAGGAGACCCAGTACTTC | CASLKLAGGEETQYF
TRBJ2-6 | TRBV6-1 | once | TRBD2 | TGTGCCAGCAGGGGGGGGGACCCTGGGGCCAACGTGCTGTCCTTC | CASRGGDPGANVLSF
TRBJ2-3 | TRBV12-3/TRBV12-4 | NA | TRBD2 | TGTGCCAGCAGTTCCAGGGGTAGCGGGGCGGTCCTCACAGATACGCAGTATTTT | CASSSRGSGAVLTDTQYF
TRBJ2-5 | TRBV6-1 | NA | NA | TGTGCCAGCAGGTTTAGTAGGGGGGAGACCCAGTACTTC | CASRFSRGETQYF
TRBJ2-3 | TRBV6-1 | NA | TRBD2 | TGTGCCAGCGGGGGATCGGGGGGGTGTGGCCCAGATACGCAGTATTTC | CASGGSGGCGPDTQYF
TRBJ2-2 | TRBV4-1 | NA | NA | TGCGCCAGCAGCCCGGGCCCAAGAGGGACCGGGGAGCTGTTTTTT | CASSPGPRGTGELFF
TRBJ2-3 | TRBV6-1 | NA | TRBD2 | TGTGCGGGCAGTGGGGGGGGTGTTAAAGATACGCAGTATTTC | CAGSGGGVKDTQYF
TRBJ2-7 | TRBV6-1 | once | TRBD2 | TGTGCCAGCACCCAGACTAGCGGGAAGAAGTACTTC | CASTQTSGKKYF
TRBJ2-2 | TRBV6-1 | NA | TRBD2 | TGTGCCAGCAGCCCTAGGGCGGGAGGGACCGGGGAGCTGTTTTTT | CASSPRAGGTGELFF